Sequencing of this TCR beta chain was carried out in a study of cytomegalovirus exposure and HLA in healthy donors. Findings of the study overall: Most TCR sequences were uncommon, yet certain public TCRs appeared in many donors.

TCRdb's table, derived via immunoSEQ multiplex PCR, lists solely in-frame clones and lacks some. The sample carries about 130,000 clones, roughly 94% recorded once. In regard to this clone: The antigen is undetermined.

The CDR3 spans 13 residues. V lost 4 bases to trimming and J lost 2 bases, with 9 bases between them. Germline V gene lookup returns CDR1 GTSNPN and CDR2 SVGIG (reference sequence). The study drew the donors from its approximately 110-subject validation cohort, separate from the roughly 670-subject first cohort. The chain joins TRBV30 to TRBJ1-5, with D uncertain. Sequenced input: PBMCs. This sequence was found in a woman between 18 and 29 years old in good health and CMV-seronegative. The chain's CDR3 is CAWTHGGNQPQHF. CDR3 bases: TGTGCCTGGACTCACGGGGGCAATCAGCCCCAGCATTTT.